This T cell receptor (beta chain) stems from a study of beta chain features in type 1 diabetes. V was shortened by 4 bases and J by 5 bases, with 16 bases between the two germline ends. CDR3 length equals 15 residues. Germline V lookup: CDR1 MGHDK, CDR2 SYGVNS. The sequenced template was cDNA made from the entire isolated RNA. Produced via immunoSEQ multiplex PCR; TCRdb's table is partial and in-frame only. This sample has roughly 450,000 clones, with about 14% found just once. The specimen sequenced was naive CD4+ T cells from blood. This TCR was sampled from a man aged 25 to 45 in good health. The rearrangement joins TRBV25-1 to TRBJ2-3; D perhaps matches TRBD1 (6 bases). The CDR3 nucleotides read TGTGCCAGCAGTGCACCTAGGGGGTCGGGAGATACGCAGTATTTT. Protein sequence: CASSAPRGSGDTQYF.